This TCR beta chain was profiled in a study of cytomegalovirus exposure and HLA in healthy donors. The PCR contained 60 Vbeta and 13 Jbeta primers. Libraries were prepared by immunoSEQ multiplex PCR; TCRdb keeps only in-frame clonotypes and omits some of them. Among 85,000 to 100,000 clones listed, around 74% were seen once. Germline V lookup: CDR1 LGHNA, CDR2 YNFKEQ. V dropped 3 bases and J dropped 0; count of bases not matched to a gene: 8. The CDR3 is 16 residues long. This TCR derives from a man aged 35 to 55 in good health and CMV-seropositive. The chain uses TRBV4-2 and TRBJ2-7; the match to TRBD1 covers 7 bases. Sequenced sample: PBMCs. The CDR3 DNA reads TGTGCCAGCAGCCAGGAGGCCGGGACAGCCTCCTACGAGCAGTACTTC. Translated: CASSQEAGTASYEQYF.